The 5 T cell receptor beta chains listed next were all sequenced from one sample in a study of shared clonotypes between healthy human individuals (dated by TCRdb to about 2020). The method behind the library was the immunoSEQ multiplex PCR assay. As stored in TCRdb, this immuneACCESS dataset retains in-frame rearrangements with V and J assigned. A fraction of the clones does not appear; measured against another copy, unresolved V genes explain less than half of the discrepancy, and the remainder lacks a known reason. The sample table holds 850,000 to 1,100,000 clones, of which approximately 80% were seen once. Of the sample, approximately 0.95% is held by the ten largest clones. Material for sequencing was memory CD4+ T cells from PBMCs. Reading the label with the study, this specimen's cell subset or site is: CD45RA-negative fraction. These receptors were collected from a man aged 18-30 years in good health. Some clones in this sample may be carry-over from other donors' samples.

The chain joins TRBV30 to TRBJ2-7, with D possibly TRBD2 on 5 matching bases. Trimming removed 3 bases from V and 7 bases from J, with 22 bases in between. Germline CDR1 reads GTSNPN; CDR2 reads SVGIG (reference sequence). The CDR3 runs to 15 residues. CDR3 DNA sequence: TGTGCCTGGAGAGTAAACCCGGACGGGATACGGGAGCAGTACTTC. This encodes CAWRVNPDGIREQYF.

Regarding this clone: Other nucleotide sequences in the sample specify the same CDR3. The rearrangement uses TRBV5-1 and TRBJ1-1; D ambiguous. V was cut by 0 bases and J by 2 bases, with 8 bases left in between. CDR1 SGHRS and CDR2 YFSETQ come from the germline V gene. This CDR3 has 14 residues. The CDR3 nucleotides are TGCGCCAGCAGCTTGGGGTCAGGAAACACTGAAGCTTTCTTT. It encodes CASSLGSGNTEAFF.

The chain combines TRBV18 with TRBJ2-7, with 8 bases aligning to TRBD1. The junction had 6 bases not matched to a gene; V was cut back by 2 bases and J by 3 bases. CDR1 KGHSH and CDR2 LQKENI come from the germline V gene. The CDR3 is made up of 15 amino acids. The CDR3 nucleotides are TGTGCCAGCTCACCAGGACAGGGAAAAAACTACGAGCAGTACTTC. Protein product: CASSPGQGKNYEQYF.

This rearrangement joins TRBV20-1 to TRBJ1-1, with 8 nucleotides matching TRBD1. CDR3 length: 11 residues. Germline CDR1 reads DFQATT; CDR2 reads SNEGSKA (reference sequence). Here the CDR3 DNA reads TGCAGACTGACAGGGGACACTGAAGCTTTCTTT. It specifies CRLTGDTEAFF.

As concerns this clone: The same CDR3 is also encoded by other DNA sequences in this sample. The CDR3, as DNA: TGTGCCAGCAGCCTCGGGCGGGCTAGCACAGATACGCAGTATTTT. This gives the protein CASSLGRASTDTQYF. This rearrangement joins TRBV7-2 to TRBJ2-3; TRBD2 is a possible D gene (5 bases). The CDR3 loop spans 15 amino acids. Germline V lookup: CDR1 SGHTA, CDR2 FQGNSA. V dropped 5 bases and J dropped 0 bases, with 12 bases sitting between them.